This T cell receptor beta chain originates from a study of shared clonotypes between healthy human individuals. Sequencing was performed with immunoSEQ multiplex PCR; in TCRdb, only in-frame clones are kept and a portion is missing. In the table there are roughly 700,000 clones, approximately 74% of which are singletons. The receptor was isolated from a young woman in good health. Sequencing was performed on memory CD4+ T cells sorted from blood. Documented subset: CD45RA-negative fraction.

CDR3 bases: TGTGCCAGCAGCTTACAGGGGGCTCTACTTACCTCAGAGAACACTGAAGCTTTCTTT. Translated: CASSLQGALLTSENTEAFF. This chain connects TRBV5-7 to TRBJ1-1, with 9 bases that match TRBD1. TRBV5-7 belongs to the ORF category, with a function that is uncertain. The CDR3 has 19 residues. Trimming cost V 2 bases and J 1 base; bases outside gene matches: 15.